The 20 T cell receptor beta chains below were found in one sample sequenced in a study of CD4 T cells in relation to SARS-CoV-2 and coronaviruses. Clones were read by immunoSEQ multiplex PCR, and TCRdb kept only the in-frame ones, dropping some. The data contain around 41,000 clones, 84% of them singletons. No antigen has been identified for these receptors. Sequenced input: naive CD4+ T cells from PBMCs, cultured in vitro. This sample's subset: naive CD4+ T cells isolated by negative enrichment. Receptors originate from an adult with COVID-19.

The chain uses TRBV6-4 and TRBJ2-1, with 13 bases lining up with TRBD2. CDR1 is MRHNA, CDR2 SNTAGT, per germline. The CDR3 totals 14 residues. J gave up 10 bases and V 5 bases, and 5 bases lay outside the gene matches. The DNA for the CDR3 is TGTGCCAGCAGTAAAGGACTAGCGGGAGACGAGCAGTTCTTC. Residues: CASSKGLAGDEQFF.

The chain joins TRBV5-5 to TRBJ2-5; D is undetermined. This CDR3 spans 16 amino acids. The germline V and J ends were trimmed by 1 base and 0 bases, with 13 bases remaining between them. Germline V gives CDR1 SGHKS, CDR2 YYEKEE (reference sequence). CDR3 in DNA: TGTGCCAGCAGCTTGTTCGGCCACACGTACCAAGAGACCCAGTACTTC. This encodes CASSLFGHTYQETQYF.

The CDR3 DNA follows: TGTGCCAGCAGTTACCCTCCCCCCGCAGGGGGCCTATACTACGAGCAGTACTTC. It is translated as CASSYPPPAGGLYYEQYF. The chain recombines TRBV6-2 or TRBV6-3 with TRBJ2-7; 8 bases map to TRBD1. The CDR3 has 18 amino acids. The ends lost 2 bases at V and 3 bases at J; junction bases unmatched: 15. Looked up from germline, CDR1 is MNHEY and CDR2 is SVGEGT.

This chain uses TRBV11-2 with TRBJ2-3; tentative D call: TRBD1 (6 bases). The CDR3 has 15 residues. Between the trimmed V and J ends, which lost 0 bases and 6 bases, there was a span of 13 bases. Per the germline V gene, CDR1 is SGHAT and CDR2 is FQNNGV. CDR3 protein: CASSLDTGPADTQYF. The CDR3 region has the DNA TGTGCCAGCAGCTTAGATACAGGGCCCGCGGATACGCAGTATTTT.

The chain recombines TRBV3-1 (or the pseudogene TRBV3-2) with TRBJ2-3, with 9 bases that match TRBD2. V lost 4 bases, J lost 4 bases, and 6 bases stayed unmatched. CDR1 LGHDT and CDR2 YNNKEL come from the germline V gene (reference sequence). The CDR3 loop spans 15 amino acids. CDR3 in DNA: TGTGCCAGCAGCCTAATAGCGGGAGAGGCAGATACGCAGTATTTT. Translating it yields CASSLIAGEADTQYF.

The rearrangement joins TRBV28 to TRBJ2-7; D remains ambiguous. The V and J ends lost 7 bases and 2 bases respectively, with 6 bases between them. This CDR3 contains 11 residues. CDR1 is MDHEN, CDR2 SYDVKM, per germline. In nucleotides, the CDR3 is TGTGCCAGCACGAACCCCTACGAGCAGTACTTC. Protein product: CASTNPYEQYF.

This clone was recorded once. The rearrangement links TRBV4-3 to TRBJ2-6; no reliable D call. The CDR3 length is 17 residues. V shed 1 base and J shed 0 bases, with 10 bases lying between them. The germline gives CDR1 LGHNA, CDR2 YSLEER. CDR3 bases: TGCGCCAGCAGCCAAGCCGGAGCAGGCTCTGGGGCCAACGTCCTGACTTTC. Translated: CASSQAGAGSGANVLTF.

The chain is built from TRBV11-2 and TRBJ2-3; D remains ambiguous. Germline CDR1 reads SGHAT; CDR2 reads FQNNGV. With 3 bases removed from V and 0 bases from J, the gap between germline ends came to 4 bases. The CDR3 contains 13 residues. The CDR3 DNA reads TGTGCCAGCAGCTTCGCGAGCACAGATACGCAGTATTTT. Protein sequence: CASSFASTDTQYF.

The chain uses TRBV11-2 and TRBJ2-3; no reliable D call. The germline gives CDR1 SGHAT, CDR2 FQNNGV. The CDR3 runs 12 residues. V lost 5 bases and J lost 2, with 5 bases in between. Written as DNA, the CDR3 is TGTGCCAGCAGCCCGAACACAGATACGCAGTATTTT. It codes for CASSPNTDTQYF.

The V call is TRBV7-9, the J call TRBJ2-5; D perhaps matches TRBD1 (6 bases). Germline CDR1 and CDR2: SEHNR and FQNEAQ (reference sequence). This CDR3 contains 15 residues. Between the trimmed V and J ends, which lost 5 bases and 1 base, there was a span of 14 bases. CDR3 residues: CASSPTGRIQETQYF. In DNA, the CDR3 is TGTGCCAGCAGCCCGACAGGCCGGATCCAAGAGACCCAGTACTTC.

There are a few counts of this clone. The chain couples TRBV6-2 or TRBV6-3 to TRBJ1-5; D gene ambiguous. Looked up from germline, CDR1 is MNHEY and CDR2 is SVGEGT. The ends were cut back, 2 bases at V and 4 bases at J, with 12 bases in the middle. The CDR3 sequence is 15 residues long. DNA of the CDR3: TGTGCCAGCAGTTACACAGCAACTTGGAATCAGCCCCAGCATTTT. Translation: CASSYTATWNQPQHF.

Remarks on this clone: The junction differs from germline at one of its ends, possibly a read error. J is TRBJ2-1 and V is TRBV10-3, with a tentative D call TRBD2 (6 bases). The CDR3 length is 14 residues. Germline CDR1 is ENHRY and CDR2 is SYGVKD. The CDR3: CATSAGPDLSEQFF. Here the CDR3 DNA reads TGTGCCACCAGTGCGGGGCCGGACCTTAGTGAGCAGTTCTTC.

As DNA, the CDR3 is TGTGCCAGTAGTATAGATCAGTCAGCCTGGAGCCCTCGGCCCCAGCATTTT. This gives the protein CASSIDQSAWSPRPQHF. This sequence joins TRBV19 and TRBJ1-5; unclear D gene. The ends were cut back, 0 bases at V and 9 bases at J, with 21 bases in the middle. This CDR3 is built from 17 residues. The germline gives CDR1 LNHDA, CDR2 SQIVND (reference sequence).

V gene TRBV19 combines with J gene TRBJ2-7; 8 bases fit TRBD1. The CDR3 extends over 15 amino acids. Germline trimming cut 3 bases from V and 3 bases from J; bases unmatched to any gene: 7. CDR1 LNHDA and CDR2 SQIVND come from the germline V gene (reference sequence). DNA of the CDR3: TGTGCCAGTAGTATTGCTACAGGGGGTATCTACGAGCAGTACTTC. This gives the protein CASSIATGGIYEQYF.

The gene calls are TRBV25-1 and TRBJ1-1; 9 bases match TRBD1. The CDR3 totals 15 residues. Trimming at V came to 5 bases and at J to 4 bases, leaving 8 bases not matched to a gene. CDR1 is MGHDK and CDR2 is SYGVNS in the germline V gene. The CDR3 loop is CASSPTTGGVTEAFF. The CDR3 region has the DNA TGTGCCAGCAGTCCGACGACAGGGGGGGTCACTGAAGCTTTCTTT.

The chain uses TRBV6-5 and TRBJ2-7; TRBD1 might be the D (6 bases). The germline gives CDR1 MNHEY, CDR2 SVGAGI. This CDR3 has 12 amino acids. Trimming removed 6 bases at V and 4 bases at J, with 10 bases between. The CDR3 region has the DNA TGTGCCAGCAGAGGGGACACGTACGAGCAGTACTTC. The encoded protein is CASRGDTYEQYF.

The gene calls are TRBV7-2 and TRBJ2-1; 12 bases are shared with TRBD2. CDR1 and CDR2 (germline): SGHTA, FQGNSA. With 4 bases clipped from V and 0 bases from J, the junction kept 4 bases outside the gene matches. This CDR3 is built from 17 residues. The CDR3 nucleotides are TGTGCCAGCAGCTCCGGGACTAGCGGGCTCTCCTACAATGAGCAGTTCTTC. Amino acids: CASSSGTSGLSYNEQFF.

The chain has TRBV24-1 and TRBJ2-1, with TRBD2 identical over 13 bases. V lost 3 bases and J lost 8; bases outside the gene matches: 18. CDR3 length: 20 amino acids. The germline V gene encodes CDR1 KGHDR and CDR2 SFDVKD. In DNA form, the CDR3 reads TGTGCCACCAGTGATGCGGGGACAGGGTCACTAGCGGGAGGGCCCTATGAGCAGTTCTTC. Protein product: CATSDAGTGSLAGGPYEQFF.

The J gene is TRBJ2-3, the V gene TRBV28, with unresolved D. Germline loops: CDR1 MDHEN, CDR2 SYDVKM. Trimming took off 5 bases at V and 4 bases at J, with 7 bases between the two ends. The length of the CDR3 is 12 residues. Here the CDR3 DNA reads TGTGCCAGCAGTCTCCGTGCAGATACGCAGTATTTT. It codes for CASSLRADTQYF.

The genes are TRBV4-1 and TRBJ2-2, with no clear D. The CDR3 covers 16 residues. V was pared by 1 base and J by 6 bases, with 15 bases between. CDR1 is MGHRA and CDR2 is YSYEKL in the germline V gene. This CDR3 is CASSQVSQGFPGELFF. The CDR3 DNA follows: TGCGCCAGCAGCCAAGTAAGTCAAGGGTTCCCCGGGGAGCTGTTTTTT.